Below, 21 T cell receptor beta chains from the same sample are listed, as sequenced in a study of blood T cell repertoires in COVID-19. Here immunoSEQ multiplex PCR was the method, and the copy in TCRdb shows in-frame clones only, minus some. The table has around 150,000 clones, 75% to 90% seen once. Sequencing used peripheral blood. These receptors came from a woman older than 75 with active or convalescent COVID-19.

The rearrangement joins TRBV7-2 to TRBJ1-1, with D uncertain. CDR3 length: 13 amino acids. Germline V gives CDR1 SGHTA, CDR2 FQGNSA. Trimming removed 0 bases at V and 3 bases at J, with 5 bases between. The CDR3 sequence: CASSLALDTEAFF. The DNA for the CDR3 is TGTGCCAGCAGCTTAGCGCTAGACACTGAAGCTTTCTTT.

This clone has more than one count but fewer than ten. This sequence joins TRBV7-9 and TRBJ2-3, with 9 nucleotides matching TRBD1. J gave up 0 bases and V 5 bases, and 18 bases lay outside the gene matches. The CDR3 extends over 20 amino acids. The germline CDR1 and CDR2 sequences are SEHNR and FQNEAQ (reference sequence). This chain's CDR3 is CASSNRDRESGLNSTDTQYF. As DNA, the CDR3 is TGTGCCAGCAGCAACCGGGACAGGGAATCTGGGCTTAATAGCACAGATACGCAGTATTTT.

The J gene is TRBJ2-5, the V gene TRBV2; 15 bases agree with TRBD2. Trimming at V came to 11 bases and at J to 5 bases, leaving 9 bases not matched to a gene. This CDR3 comprises 15 residues. Germline CDR1 SNHLY, CDR2 FYNNEI. The CDR3 DNA reads TGTGCCGACGGGACTAGCGGGGGGCTTGGGGAGACCCAGTACTTC. Translation gives CADGTSGGLGETQYF.

The chain uses TRBV9 and TRBJ1-6; D possibly corresponds to TRBD1 (5 bases). The CDR3 consists of 16 residues. Germline V gene data show CDR1 as SGDLS and CDR2 as YYNGEE. V was cut by 4 bases and J by 7 bases, with 18 bases left in between. The CDR3 sequence: CASSPTAGTGNSPLHF. CDR3 coding DNA: TGTGCCAGCAGCCCAACAGCCGGGACTGGGAATTCACCCCTCCACTTT.

This clone was detected once. The chain employs TRBV13 and TRBJ2-5; a weak D match, TRBD1 (6 bases). V was trimmed by 1 base and J by 6 bases, leaving 9 bases between them. Germline CDR1 reads PRHDT; CDR2 reads FYEKMQ (reference sequence). This CDR3 spans 13 amino acids. The CDR3 nucleotides read TGTGCCAGCAGCTTAGACGACAGGCAGACCCAGTACTTC. It specifies CASSLDDRQTQYF.

The gene calls are TRBV2 and TRBJ1-5; D not certain. CDR3 size: 14 residues. Germline V gene data show CDR1 as SNHLY and CDR2 as FYNNEI. Trimming took off 7 bases at V and 6 bases at J, with 16 bases between the two ends. The DNA for the CDR3 is TGTGCCAGCAACCCGGACGGGATCCGTCAGCCCCAGCATTTT. Translated: CASNPDGIRQPQHF.

The V call is TRBV7-9, the J call TRBJ1-4, with 10 positions matching TRBD1. There are 16 residues in the CDR3. J gave up 7 bases and V 4 bases, and 9 bases lay outside the gene matches. Germline CDR1 reads SEHNR; CDR2 reads FQNEAQ (reference sequence). CDR3 coding DNA: TGTGCCAGCAGCTCGGGGGACAGGGGCCCCAGTGAAAAACTGTTTTTT. This sequence encodes CASSSGDRGPSEKLFF.

V usage is TRBV5-1 and J usage is TRBJ2-3, with TRBD2 as a possible D gene (6 bases). Germline CDR1 and CDR2: SGHRS and YFSETQ. V lost 3 bases to trimming and J lost 0 bases, with 11 bases between them. This CDR3 comprises 15 residues. CDR3 amino acids: CASSSLAASTDTQYF. CDR3 nucleotides: TGCGCCAGCAGCTCATTAGCGGCTAGCACAGATACGCAGTATTTT.

V is TRBV18 and J is TRBJ1-1, with 8 bases matching TRBD1. Germline V lookup: CDR1 KGHSH, CDR2 LQKENI. The CDR3 runs to 14 residues. V lost 4 bases to trimming and J lost 0 bases; unmatched junction nucleotides: 1. CDR3 protein: CASSQQGVNTEAFF. The CDR3 nucleotides are TGTGCCAGCTCACAACAGGGGGTGAACACTGAAGCTTTCTTT.

The chain recombines TRBV5-8 with TRBJ1-1, with 7 bases matching TRBD1. CDR1 and CDR2 (germline): SGHTS, YDEGEE. The length of the CDR3 is 15 residues. With 5 bases clipped from V and 10 bases from J, the junction kept 17 bases outside the gene matches. CDR3 bases: TGTGCCAGCAGGGCGAACCAGGGGGACTTGAACCGAGCTTTCTTT. It yields the protein CASRANQGDLNRAFF.

V and J are TRBV5-4 and TRBJ2-3; 10 bases are shared with TRBD1. The CDR3 is 15 amino acids. CDR1 is SGHNT, CDR2 YYREEE, per germline (reference sequence). Trimming took 2 bases from V and 4 from J; bases not matched to a gene: 4. In DNA, the CDR3 is TGTGCCAGCAGCTTCGGGGACAGGGGTCCAGATACGCAGTATTTT. It specifies CASSFGDRGPDTQYF.

This clone has a single count. The CDR3 loop reads CASSLSPGQGHGYTF. DNA for the CDR3: TGTGCCAGCAGTTTATCGCCGGGACAGGGACATGGCTACACCTTC. The chain links TRBV27 to TRBJ1-2; TRBD1 aligns across 9 bases. The germline V gene has CDR1 MNHEY and CDR2 SMNVEV (reference sequence). The CDR3 has 15 amino acids. V lost 0 bases to trimming and J lost 6 bases; unmatched junction nucleotides: 5.

The rearrangement uses TRBV19 and TRBJ1-1; 7 bases align to TRBD1. This CDR3 comprises 15 residues. From germline, CDR1 is LNHDA and CDR2 SQIVND (reference sequence). V gave up 5 bases and J gave up 1 base; unmatched junction bases: 7. The CDR3 here is CASSLNRGRNTEAFF. Here the CDR3 DNA reads TGTGCCAGTAGTTTGAACAGGGGACGGAACACTGAAGCTTTCTTT.

The V gene is TRBV10-3, the J gene TRBJ1-2, with D unclear. The V and J ends lost 3 bases and 1 base respectively, with 9 bases between them. CDR1 is ENHRY, CDR2 SYGVKD, per germline. The CDR3 spans 14 residues. CDR3 region: CAISELGVNYGYTF. The DNA of the CDR3 is TGTGCCATCAGTGAATTGGGAGTTAACTATGGCTACACCTTC.

This clone has more than one count but fewer than ten. The rearrangement joins TRBV21-1 to TRBJ2-5; the D call of TRBD2 is as the table states it, not checked on the DNA. TRBV21-1 is described as a pseudogene. CDR3 length: 15 residues. CDR3 protein: CASSNGKGGLETQYF. Written as DNA, the CDR3 is TGTGCCAGCAGCAATGGGAAGGGGGGGTTAGAGACCCAGTACTTC.

This CDR3 is CASSSRQGVTQPQHF. CDR3 bases: TGTGCCAGCAGTTCCAGACAGGGGGTCACTCAGCCCCAGCATTTT. The chain employs TRBV6-2 or TRBV6-3 and TRBJ1-5; TRBD1 matches 9 bases. Trimming took 4 bases from V and 6 from J; bases not matched to a gene: 7. This CDR3 is 15 amino acids long. Germline V CDR1 and CDR2: MNHEY, SVGEGT.

The chain has TRBV4-2 and TRBJ2-7; D not resolved. The CDR3 has 14 residues. Germline CDR1 LGHNA, CDR2 YNFKEQ. V dropped 0 bases and J dropped 2 bases, with 8 bases sitting between them. The CDR3 protein is CASSQEGEAYEQYF. The CDR3 DNA sequence: TGTGCCAGCAGCCAAGAAGGTGAGGCCTACGAGCAGTACTTC.

The chain carries TRBV9 and TRBJ1-5, with a possible D match to TRBD1 (5 bases). The V end lost 4 bases, the J end lost 4 bases, and 12 bases lay between the germline ends. Germline CDR1 reads SGDLS; CDR2 reads YYNGEE. The CDR3 is 14 residues long. The CDR3 DNA follows: TGTGCCAGCAGCCCCTGGGGGGGTAATCAGCCCCAGCATTTT. Amino acids: CASSPWGGNQPQHF.

This clone is a singleton in its sample. This chain connects TRBV11-2 to TRBJ1-1; 8 bases map to TRBD1. Trimming cost V 4 bases and J 5 bases; bases outside gene matches: 3. Looked up from germline, CDR1 is SGHAT and CDR2 is FQNNGV. This CDR3 is built from 13 residues. CDR3 bases: TGTGCCAGCAGCTCGGACAGGGAAACTGAAGCTTTCTTT. It is translated as CASSSDRETEAFF.

This clone has only one observation. V gene TRBV6-5 combines with J gene TRBJ1-4; 8 nucleotides align to TRBD1. The J segment lost 7 bases and the V segment lost 4 bases, leaving 5 bases of the junction unmatched. CDR3 length equals 14 residues. The V gene's germline CDR1 is MNHEY and CDR2 SVGAGI. CDR3 sequence (DNA): TGTGCCAGCAGTTCAGGGGGCGTGGGTGAAAAACTGTTTTTT. Translating it yields CASSSGGVGEKLFF.

The gene calls are TRBV19 and TRBJ2-2; TRBD1 might be the D (5 bases). CDR3 length: 14 amino acids. Deletions cut 4 bases from V and 1 base from J, with 7 bases between. Per the germline V gene, CDR1 is LNHDA and CDR2 is SQIVND (reference sequence). Written as DNA, the CDR3 is TGTGCCAGTAGTACCGGACAGAACACCGGGGAGCTGTTTTTT. The encoded protein is CASSTGQNTGELFF.